In its sample, the clone carrying this TCR beta chain was seen once. Its matching antigen is unknown. CDR1 is MNHNY and CDR2 is SVGAGI in the germline V gene (reference sequence). J lost 0 bases, V lost 6 bases, and 1 base had no gene match. This CDR3 contains 14 residues. It was second doses at about 4 or about 12 weeks that were pooled. Data came from immunoSEQ multiplex PCR; TCRdb stores just in-frame clones and leaves some out. Among around 120,000 clones listed, roughly 91% were seen once. The source of the sample is a study of T cell responses to AZD1222 COVID-19 vaccine. Study-level points and caveats: Without day 14 samples, only post-peak T cell repertoires were studied. Seropositivity was recorded at baseline in only 6 or 7 AZD1222 recipients. It should be noted that donors were predominantly white British and more often female, and clonal diversity was possibly underestimated.

The chain uses TRBV6-6 and TRBJ1-1; 10 positions match TRBD1. The clonotype comes from an adult who received the AZD1222 COVID-19 vaccine. The sample consisted of peripheral blood, taken 28 days after the second AZD1222 dose. CDR3 nucleotides: TGTGCCAGCAGGACAGGGGGCGTGAACACTGAAGCTTTCTTT. This gives the protein CASRTGGVNTEAFF.